This T cell receptor (beta chain) derives from a study of T-cell reconstitution after alpha-beta-depleted transplantation in children (dated by TCRdb to the mid-2010s). Background for the entire study: T-cell immune reconstitution after TCRalphabeta/CD19-depleted allogeneic hematopoietic cell transplantation in children was quantitatively tracked in the study by means of TCR repertoire profiling. The study at large found these results: In some patients, the high TCRbeta diversity seen at day 60 was put down to recipient T cells and intrathymic progenitors that had survived conditioning. The frequencies of hyperexpanded clones fell over the following months, and after one year, T-cell counts and TCRbeta diversity were mostly attributed to newly produced T cells. Apparently early alphabetaT-cell count recovery about two months after transplant reportedly relied on only several hundred rapidly expanded clones derived from non-depleted graft cells.

The CDR3 runs 13 amino acids, cysteine and phenylalanine included. Only CDR3 DNA is held: 39 bases, read in frame from base 1. The trim is 4 bases for V and 2 bases for J, with a gap of 12 bases between the germline ends. CDR1 SQVTM and CDR2 ANQGSEA were looked up in the germline V gene. Only a few counts were recorded for this clonotype. Its antigen remains undetermined. Nothing much larger sits one base from this clone, and base qualities are not available. Receptor libraries were prepared by PCR. The reads were generated on an Illumina HiSeq 2500. To normalize quantification of the TCRbeta repertoire, the TCR libraries were built with molecular barcoding that relied on unique molecular identifiers. The raw public reads went through TCRdb reprocessing: fastp at Q25, MiXCR clone calling, in-frame beta chains kept. Identical CDR3 proteins give one entry, which carries the most common genes and DNA. The sample table records 500,000 to 750,000 distinct CDR3 sequences; 25% to 30% of these occur just once. Less than 40% of the sample is in the top ten clones.

Taken with the paper, the label for treatment or condition translates to: allogeneic hematopoietic cell transplantation with graft depleted of TCRalphabeta T cells and CD19 B cells. The transplant recipients were children given TCRalphabeta/CD19-depleted allogeneic hematopoietic cell grafts. The material was PBMCs, obtained before TCRalphabeta/CD19-depleted stem cell transplant. This receptor was taken from a boy under two years old with Wiskott-Aldrich syndrome, due to receive a stem cell transplant. The chain uses TRBV29-1 and TRBJ2-7, with the D gene uncertain. At the DNA level, the sequence is TGCAGCGTTGCTGTGAACCTCCCCTACGAGCAGTACTTC. Its protein is CSVAVNLPYEQYF.